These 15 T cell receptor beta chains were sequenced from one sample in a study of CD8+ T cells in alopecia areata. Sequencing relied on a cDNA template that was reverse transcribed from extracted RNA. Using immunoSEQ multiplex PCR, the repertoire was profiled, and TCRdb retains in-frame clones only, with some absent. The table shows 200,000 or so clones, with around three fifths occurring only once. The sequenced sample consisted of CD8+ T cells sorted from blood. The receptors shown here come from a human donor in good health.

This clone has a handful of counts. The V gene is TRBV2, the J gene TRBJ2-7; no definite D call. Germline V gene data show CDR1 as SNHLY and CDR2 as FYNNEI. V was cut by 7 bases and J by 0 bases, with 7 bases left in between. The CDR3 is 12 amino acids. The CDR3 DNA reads TGTGCCAGCAATACGAACTCCTACGAGCAGTACTTC. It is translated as CASNTNSYEQYF.

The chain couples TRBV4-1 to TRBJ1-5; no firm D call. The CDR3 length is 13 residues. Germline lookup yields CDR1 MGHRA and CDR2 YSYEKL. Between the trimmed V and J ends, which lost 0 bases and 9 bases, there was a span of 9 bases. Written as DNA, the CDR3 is TGCGCCAGCAGCCAAGATCATCAGTCGCCCCAGCATTTT. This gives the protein CASSQDHQSPQHF.

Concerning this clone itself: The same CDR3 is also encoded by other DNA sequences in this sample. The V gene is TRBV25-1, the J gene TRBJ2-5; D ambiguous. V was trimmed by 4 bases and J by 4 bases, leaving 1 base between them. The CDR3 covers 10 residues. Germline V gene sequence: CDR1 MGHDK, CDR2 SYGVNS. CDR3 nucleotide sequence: TGTGCCAGCAGTGGAGAGACCCAGTACTTC. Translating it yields CASSGETQYF.

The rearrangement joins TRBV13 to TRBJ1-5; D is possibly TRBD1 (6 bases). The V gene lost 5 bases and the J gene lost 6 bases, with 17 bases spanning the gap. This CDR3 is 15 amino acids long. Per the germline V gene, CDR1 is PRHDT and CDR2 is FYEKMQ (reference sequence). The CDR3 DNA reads TGTGCCAGCAGCGAGGGGGGCAGTGGGTCTCAGCCCCAGCATTTT. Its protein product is CASSEGGSGSQPQHF.

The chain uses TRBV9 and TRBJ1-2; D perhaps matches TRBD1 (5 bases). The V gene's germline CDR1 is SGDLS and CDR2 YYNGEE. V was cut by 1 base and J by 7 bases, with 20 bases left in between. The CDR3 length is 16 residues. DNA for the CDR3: TGTGCCAGCAGCGTAACCCGGGGACCCCGGGATATTGGCTACACCTTC. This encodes CASSVTRGPRDIGYTF.

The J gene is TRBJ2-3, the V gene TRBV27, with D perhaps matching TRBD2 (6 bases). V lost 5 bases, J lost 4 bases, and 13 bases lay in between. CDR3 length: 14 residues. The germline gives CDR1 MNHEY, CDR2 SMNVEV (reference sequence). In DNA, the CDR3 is TGTGCCAGCAGTCCTGGGGGGTTCTCAGATACGCAGTATTTT. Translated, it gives CASSPGGFSDTQYF.

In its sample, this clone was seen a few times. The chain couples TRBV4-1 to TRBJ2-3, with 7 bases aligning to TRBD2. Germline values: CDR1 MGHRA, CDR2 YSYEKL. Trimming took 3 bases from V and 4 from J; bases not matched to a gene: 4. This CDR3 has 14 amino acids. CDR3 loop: CASSHPGGSDTQYF. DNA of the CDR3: TGCGCCAGCAGCCATCCGGGGGGATCAGATACGCAGTATTTT.

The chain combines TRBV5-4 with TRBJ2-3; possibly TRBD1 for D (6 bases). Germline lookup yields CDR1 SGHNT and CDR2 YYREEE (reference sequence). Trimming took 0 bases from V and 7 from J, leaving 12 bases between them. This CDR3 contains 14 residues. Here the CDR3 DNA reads TGTGCCAGCAGCTTGGTCGCACAGGGTCATACGCAGTATTTT. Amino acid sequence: CASSLVAQGHTQYF.

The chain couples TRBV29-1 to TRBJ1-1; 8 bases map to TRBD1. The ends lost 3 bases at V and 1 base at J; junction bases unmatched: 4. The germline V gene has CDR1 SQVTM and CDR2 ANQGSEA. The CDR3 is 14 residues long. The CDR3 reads CSVEHRGGNTEAFF. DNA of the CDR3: TGCAGCGTTGAGCACAGGGGGGGGAACACTGAAGCTTTCTTT.

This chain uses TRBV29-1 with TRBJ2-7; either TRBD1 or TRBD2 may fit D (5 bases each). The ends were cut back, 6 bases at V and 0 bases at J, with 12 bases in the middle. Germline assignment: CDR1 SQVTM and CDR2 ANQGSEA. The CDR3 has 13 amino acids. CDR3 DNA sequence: TGCAGCGTGGGGGATAGCCCCTCCTACGAGCAGTACTTC. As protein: CSVGDSPSYEQYF.

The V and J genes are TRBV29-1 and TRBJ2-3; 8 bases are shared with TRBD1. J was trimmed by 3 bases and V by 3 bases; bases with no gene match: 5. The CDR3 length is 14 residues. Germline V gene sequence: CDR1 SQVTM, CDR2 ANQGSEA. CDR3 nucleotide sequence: TGCAGCGTTGAGACAGGGGAAAGGACAGATACGCAGTATTTT. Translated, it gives CSVETGERTDTQYF.

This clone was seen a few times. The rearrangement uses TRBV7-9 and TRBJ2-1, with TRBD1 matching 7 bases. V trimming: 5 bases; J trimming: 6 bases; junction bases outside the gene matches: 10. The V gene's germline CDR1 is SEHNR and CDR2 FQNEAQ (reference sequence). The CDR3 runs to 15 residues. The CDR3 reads CASSQNRGEGNEQFF. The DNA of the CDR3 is TGTGCCAGCAGCCAAAACAGGGGAGAGGGCAATGAGCAGTTCTTC. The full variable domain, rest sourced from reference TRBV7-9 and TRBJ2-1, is DTGVSQNPRHKITKRGQNVTFRCDPISEHNRLYWYRQTLGQGPEFLTYFQNEAQLEKSRLLSDRFSAERPKGSFSTLEIQRTEQGDSAMYLCASSQNRGEGNEQFFGPGTRLTVL.

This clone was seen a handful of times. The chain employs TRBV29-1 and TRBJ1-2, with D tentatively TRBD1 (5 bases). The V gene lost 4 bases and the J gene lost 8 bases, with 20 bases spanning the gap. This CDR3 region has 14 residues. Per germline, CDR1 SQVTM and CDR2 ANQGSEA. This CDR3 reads CSVASGEGMEGYTF. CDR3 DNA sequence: TGCAGCGTTGCCTCCGGAGAGGGGATGGAGGGCTACACCTTC.

CDR3 sequence reads: CASSPSTQVGSYEQYF. CDR3 nucleotides: TGCGCCAGCAGCCCTTCAACCCAGGTCGGCTCCTACGAGCAGTACTTC. This sequence joins TRBV5-1 and TRBJ2-7; no clear D gene. The CDR3 runs to 16 residues. With 4 bases removed from V and 0 bases from J, the gap between germline ends came to 17 bases. CDR1 is SGHRS and CDR2 is YFSETQ in the germline V gene.

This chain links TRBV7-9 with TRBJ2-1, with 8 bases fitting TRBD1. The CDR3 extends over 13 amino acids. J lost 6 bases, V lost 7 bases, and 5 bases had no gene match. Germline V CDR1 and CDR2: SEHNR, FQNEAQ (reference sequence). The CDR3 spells CASTQQGVNEQFF. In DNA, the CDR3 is TGTGCCAGCACCCAACAGGGGGTCAATGAGCAGTTCTTC.